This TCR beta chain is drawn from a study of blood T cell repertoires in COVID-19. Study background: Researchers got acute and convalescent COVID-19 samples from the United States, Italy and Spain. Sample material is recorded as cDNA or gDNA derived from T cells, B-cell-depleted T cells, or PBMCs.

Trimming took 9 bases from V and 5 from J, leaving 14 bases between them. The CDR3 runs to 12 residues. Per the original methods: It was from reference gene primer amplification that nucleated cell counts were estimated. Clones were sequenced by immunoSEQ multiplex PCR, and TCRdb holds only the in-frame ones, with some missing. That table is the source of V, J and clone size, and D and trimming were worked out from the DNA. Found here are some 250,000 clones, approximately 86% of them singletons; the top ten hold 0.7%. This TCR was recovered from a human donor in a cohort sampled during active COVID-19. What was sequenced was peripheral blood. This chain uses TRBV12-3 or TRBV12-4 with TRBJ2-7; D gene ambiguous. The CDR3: CASDIYTHEQYF. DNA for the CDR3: TGTGCCAGTGACATATACACCCACGAGCAGTACTTC.